This T cell receptor beta chain was captured by sequencing in a study of PD-1 and CTLA-4 blockade in melanoma. Generated by immunoSEQ multiplex PCR, the TCRdb table keeps only in-frame clones and is missing some. The table has under 13,000 clones, 65% to 90% seen once. Trimming took 5 bases from V and 2 from J, leaving 7 bases between them. The CDR3 contains 14 residues. Germline V gene sequence: CDR1 SGHNT, CDR2 YENEEA. This sequence joins TRBV11-3 and TRBJ1-6, with D hard to call. This receptor was taken from a human donor with melanoma. The sample in question was CD8+ T cells from peripheral blood, obtained from a patient given anti-PD-1 treatment. CDR3 sequence reads: CASSKSTYNSPLHF. The CDR3, as DNA: TGTGCCAGCAGCAAGTCGACCTATAATTCACCCCTCCACTTT.